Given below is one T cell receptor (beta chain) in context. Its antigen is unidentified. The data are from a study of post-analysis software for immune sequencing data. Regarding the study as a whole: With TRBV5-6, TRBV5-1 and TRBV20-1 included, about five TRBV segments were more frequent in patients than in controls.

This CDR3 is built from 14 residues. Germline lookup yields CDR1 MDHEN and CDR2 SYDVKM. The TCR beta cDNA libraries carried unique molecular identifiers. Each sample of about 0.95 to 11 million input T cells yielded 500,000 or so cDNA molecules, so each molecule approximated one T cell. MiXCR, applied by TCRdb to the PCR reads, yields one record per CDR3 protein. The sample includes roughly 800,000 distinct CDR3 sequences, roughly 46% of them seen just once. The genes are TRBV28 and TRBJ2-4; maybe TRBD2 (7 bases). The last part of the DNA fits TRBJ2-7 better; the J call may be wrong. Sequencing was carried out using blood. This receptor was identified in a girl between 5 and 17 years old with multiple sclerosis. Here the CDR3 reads CASNVRGGSYEQYF. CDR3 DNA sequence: TGTGCCAGCAACGTAAGGGGGGGCTCCTACGAGCAGTACTTC.